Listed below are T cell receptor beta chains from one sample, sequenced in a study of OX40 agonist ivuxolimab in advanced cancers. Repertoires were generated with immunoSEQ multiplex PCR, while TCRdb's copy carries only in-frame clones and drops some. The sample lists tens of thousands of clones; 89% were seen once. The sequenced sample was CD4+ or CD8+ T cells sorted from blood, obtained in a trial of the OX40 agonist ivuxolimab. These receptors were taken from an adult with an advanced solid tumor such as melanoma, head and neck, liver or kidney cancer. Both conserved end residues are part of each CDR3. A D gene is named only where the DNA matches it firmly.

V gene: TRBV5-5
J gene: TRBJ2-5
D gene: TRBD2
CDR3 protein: CASSLVASGRAGETQYF
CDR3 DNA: TGTGCCAGCAGCTTGGTGGCTAGCGGGAGGGCCGGGGAGACCCAGTACTTC

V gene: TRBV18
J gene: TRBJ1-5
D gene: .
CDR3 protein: CASSDSLNQPQHF
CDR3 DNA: TGTGCCAGCTCCGACAGCCTCAATCAGCCCCAGCATTTT

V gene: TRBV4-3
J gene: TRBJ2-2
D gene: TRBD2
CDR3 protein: CASSQDRVGSGTARPGELFF
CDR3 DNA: TGCGCCAGCAGCCAAGATAGGGTGGGGAGCGGGACGGCCAGACCGGGGGAGCTGTTTTTT

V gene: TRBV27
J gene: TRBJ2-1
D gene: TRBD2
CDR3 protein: CASTGPFSGRGRNEQFF
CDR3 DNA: TGTGCCAGCACCGGTCCTTTCAGCGGGAGGGGGAGGAATGAGCAGTTCTTC

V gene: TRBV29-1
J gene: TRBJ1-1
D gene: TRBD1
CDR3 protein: CSGYRDRGVTEAFF
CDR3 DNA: TGCAGCGGATACCGGGACAGGGGGGTCACTGAAGCTTTCTTT

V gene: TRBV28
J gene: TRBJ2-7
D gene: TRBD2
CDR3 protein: CASRGEGGTFSYEQYF
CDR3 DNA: TGTGCCAGCCGAGGGGAGGGCGGGACGTTCTCCTACGAGCAGTACTTC

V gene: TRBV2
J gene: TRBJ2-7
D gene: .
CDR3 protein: CASSEVGGVEQYF
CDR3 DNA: TGTGCCAGCAGTGAGGTCGGCGGGGTCGAGCAGTACTTC

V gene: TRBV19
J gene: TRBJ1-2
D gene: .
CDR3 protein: CASINTGYYGYTF
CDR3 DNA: TGTGCCAGTATCAATACCGGGTACTATGGCTACACCTTC

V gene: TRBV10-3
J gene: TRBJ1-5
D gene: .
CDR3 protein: CAISTDYSNQPQHF
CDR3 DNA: TGTGCCATCAGTACAGATTATAGCAATCAGCCCCAGCATTTT

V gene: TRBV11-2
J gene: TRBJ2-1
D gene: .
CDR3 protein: CASRLGPFNEQFF
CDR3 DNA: TGTGCCAGCAGGCTGGGGCCCTTCAATGAGCAGTTCTTC

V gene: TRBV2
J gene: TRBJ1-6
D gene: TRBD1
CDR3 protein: CASTTRGHSPLHF
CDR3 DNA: TGTGCCAGCACTACTAGGGGGCATTCACCCCTCCACTTT

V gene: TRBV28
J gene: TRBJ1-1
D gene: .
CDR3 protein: CASRGGTEAFF
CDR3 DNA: TGTGCCAGCAGGGGTGGCACTGAAGCTTTCTTT

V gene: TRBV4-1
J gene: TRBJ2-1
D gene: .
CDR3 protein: CASSQDREAGNEQFF
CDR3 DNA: TGCGCCAGCAGCCAAGATCGAGAGGCAGGAAATGAGCAGTTCTTC

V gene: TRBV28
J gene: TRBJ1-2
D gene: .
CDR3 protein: CASSRTQLYGYTF
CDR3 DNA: TGTGCCAGCAGTCGGACGCAACTATATGGCTACACCTTC

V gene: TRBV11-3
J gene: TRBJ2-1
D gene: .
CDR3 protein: CASSSQQGTEQFF
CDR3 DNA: TGTGCCAGCAGCTCCCAACAGGGAACTGAGCAGTTCTTC

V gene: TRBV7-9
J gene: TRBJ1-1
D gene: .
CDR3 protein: CASSLTGDTEAFF
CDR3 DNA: TGTGCCAGCAGCTTGACAGGAGACACTGAAGCTTTCTTT

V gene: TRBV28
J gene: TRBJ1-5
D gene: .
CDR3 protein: CASSFEGGKRPQHF
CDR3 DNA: TGTGCCAGCAGTTTTGAGGGGGGAAAGAGGCCCCAGCATTTT